Shown below are 24 T cell receptor beta chains from a single sample sequenced in a study of CD8+ T cells in alopecia areata. Sequencing relied on a cDNA template that was reverse transcribed from extracted RNA. Measured with immunoSEQ multiplex PCR; TCRdb has only the in-frame clones, and not every one. The sample holds fewer than 110,000 clones, over 80% seen once. The treatment was: oral pan-JAK inhibitor, 5-10 mg twice daily. Sequencing used CD8+ T cells sorted from blood, obtained at week 24, from a patient treated with tofacitinib. These receptors were collected from a human donor with alopecia areata.

The CDR3 coding sequence is TGCGCCAGCAGCCCCGGACTAGCGGGGGTTAATGAGCAGTTCTTC. Translation: CASSPGLAGVNEQFF. The chain recombines TRBV4-1 with TRBJ2-1, with TRBD2 matching over 13 bases. CDR1 is MGHRA, CDR2 YSYEKL, per germline. V was pared by 4 bases and J by 7 bases, with 4 bases of the junction left unmatched. This CDR3 has 15 amino acids.

V is TRBV5-6 and J is TRBJ2-7, with D tentatively TRBD1 (6 bases). In germline, CDR1 is SGHDT, CDR2 YYEEEE. The CDR3 contains 14 residues. The ends were cut back, 2 bases at V and 4 bases at J, with 13 bases in the middle. CDR3 in amino acids: CASSFPGQTYEQYF. The CDR3 DNA is TGTGCCAGCAGCTTTCCGGGACAAACTTACGAGCAGTACTTC.

CDR3 bases: TGTGCCAGCAGCCCTATCTACTCCTACGAGCAGTACTTC. It encodes CASSPIYSYEQYF. V gene TRBV7-9 combines with J gene TRBJ2-7; D remains unclear. The V end was cut by 5 bases, the J end by 0 bases, with 8 bases between. The CDR3 has 13 residues. The germline V gene has CDR1 SEHNR and CDR2 FQNEAQ (reference sequence). Full variable domain (rest looked up from reference TRBV7-9 and TRBJ2-7): DTGVSQNPRHKITKRGQNVTFRCDPISEHNRLYWYRQTLGQGPEFLTYFQNEAQLEKSRLLSDRFSAERPKGSFSTLEIQRTEQGDSAMYLCASSPIYSYEQYFGPGTRLTVT.

In DNA form, the CDR3 reads TGCGCCAGCTTCCCGGGGGGCGCGGGCACAGATACGCAGTATTTT. It is translated as CASFPGGAGTDTQYF. The chain recombines TRBV5-1 with TRBJ2-3, with a weak D call TRBD2 (7 bases). Trimming stripped 7 bases from V and 1 base from J, with 16 bases between. The CDR3 runs to 15 residues. The germline gives CDR1 SGHRS, CDR2 YFSETQ. Supplemented by reference TRBV5-1 and TRBJ2-3, the full variable domain reads KAGVTQTPRYLIKTRGQQVTLSCSPISGHRSVSWYQQTPGQGLQFLFEYFSETQRNKGNFPGRFSGRQFSNSRSEMNVSTLELGDSALYLCASFPGGAGTDTQYFGPGTRLTVL.

V and J are TRBV6-1 and TRBJ2-2, with 8 bases aligning to TRBD1. The CDR3 is 15 amino acids. Germline V gene lookup returns CDR1 MNHNS and CDR2 SASEGT. The V and J ends lost 4 bases and 5 bases, in that order; junction bases with no gene match: 6. The CDR3 protein is CASSGDRLWTGELFF. The CDR3, as DNA: TGTGCCAGCAGTGGGGACAGGCTCTGGACCGGGGAGCTGTTTTTT.

This chain joins TRBV7-9 and TRBJ2-1; TRBD1 matches 10 bases. V dropped 2 bases and J dropped 6; count of bases not matched to a gene: 7. Germline-derived CDR1 and CDR2 are SEHNR and FQNEAQ (reference sequence). The length of the CDR3 is 16 residues. This chain's CDR3 is CASSLIFGTGANEQFF. CDR3 in DNA: TGTGCCAGCAGCTTAATTTTCGGGACAGGGGCCAATGAGCAGTTCTTC.

The V and J genes are TRBV1 and TRBJ1-5; the D call TRBD1 from the table was never checked on the DNA. TRBV1 is a listed pseudogene. This CDR3 spans 16 amino acids. Here the CDR3 reads CTSSEYRDRGRQPQHF. The CDR3 nucleotides read TGCACCAGCAGCGAATACCGGGACAGGGGGCGTCAGCCCCAGCATTTT.

V is TRBV4-3 and J is TRBJ2-3; D gene ambiguous. Germline V gene sequence: CDR1 LGHNA, CDR2 YSLEER. Trimming took 0 bases from V and 0 from J, leaving 7 bases between them. The CDR3 spans 15 residues. This CDR3 is CASSQDTGSTDTQYF. Here the CDR3 DNA reads TGCGCCAGCAGCCAAGATACTGGGAGCACAGATACGCAGTATTTT.

This rearrangement joins TRBV5-4 to TRBJ1-1; D perhaps matches TRBD1 (6 bases). V was clipped by 3 bases and J by 1 base, with 10 bases between them. From germline, CDR1 is SGHNT and CDR2 YYREEE (reference sequence). CDR3 length: 14 residues. In nucleotides, the CDR3 is TGTGCCAGCAGCTCAGACAGGAGGAACACTGAAGCTTTCTTT. Encoded protein: CASSSDRRNTEAFF.

V gene TRBV25-1 combines with J gene TRBJ2-5; 11 nucleotides align to TRBD2. V gave up 4 bases and J gave up 4 bases; unmatched junction bases: 14. Germline CDR1 reads MGHDK; CDR2 reads SYGVNS. This CDR3 has 18 amino acids. The CDR3 DNA sequence: TGTGCCAGCAGTGGGGTCAATTCCCTAGCGGGGGGACGAGAGACCCAGTACTTC. Amino acids: CASSGVNSLAGGRETQYF.

The gene calls are TRBV4-1 and TRBJ2-5; D uncertain. From germline, CDR1 is MGHRA and CDR2 YSYEKL. The CDR3 sequence is 13 residues long. The V end lost 4 bases, the J end lost 3 bases, and 9 bases lay between the germline ends. As DNA, the CDR3 is TGCGCCAGCAGCCGGAACTTTGAAGAGACCCAGTACTTC. Its translation is CASSRNFEETQYF.

The chain employs TRBV7-9 and TRBJ1-1; D is undetermined. The CDR3 spans 15 residues. Germline assignment: CDR1 SEHNR and CDR2 FQNEAQ (reference sequence). The V end lost 0 bases, the J end lost 3 bases, and 11 bases lay between the germline ends. The CDR3 protein is CASSLAQDGDTEAFF. The CDR3 bases are TGTGCCAGCAGCTTAGCCCAGGACGGGGACACTGAAGCTTTCTTT.

The chain combines TRBV7-9 with TRBJ2-2; no clear D. Trimming shortened V by 5 bases and J by 6 bases, and 13 bases separated the two germline ends. The CDR3 contains 14 residues. Germline-derived CDR1 and CDR2 are SEHNR and FQNEAQ (reference sequence). The CDR3 sequence: CASSPPLGSGELFF. As DNA, the CDR3 is TGTGCCAGCAGCCCACCGTTGGGGTCCGGGGAGCTGTTTTTT.

In the case of this clone: The sample has other DNA sequences that encode this CDR3 too. The V and J genes are TRBV27 and TRBJ2-1, with 11 positions matching TRBD2. The CDR3 contains 15 residues. Germline trimming cut 3 bases from V and 3 bases from J; bases unmatched to any gene: 1. From germline, CDR1 is MNHEY and CDR2 SMNVEV (reference sequence). CDR3 in amino acids: CASSLGTSGYNEQFF. Written as DNA, the CDR3 is TGTGCCAGCAGTTTGGGGACTAGCGGCTACAATGAGCAGTTCTTC.

The chain recombines TRBV4-2 with TRBJ2-7, with 8 bases that match TRBD2. Germline V gene data show CDR1 as LGHNA and CDR2 as YNFKEQ. The CDR3 runs 17 residues. After removal of 0 bases from V and 0 bases from J, the junction contained 7 bases not matched to a gene. The CDR3 nucleotides read TGTGCCAGCAGCCAAGAGTCAGGGGCGGGGGGCTCCTACGAGCAGTACTTC. Encoded protein: CASSQESGAGGSYEQYF.

This chain links TRBV19 with TRBJ1-6; no clear D gene. Trimming took 3 bases from V and 3 from J, leaving 6 bases between them. The CDR3 runs 14 residues. Germline V CDR1 and CDR2: LNHDA, SQIVND (reference sequence). The CDR3 region is CASSIQFYNSPLHF. CDR3 sequence (DNA): TGTGCCAGTAGTATCCAGTTCTATAATTCACCCCTCCACTTT.

In its sample, this clone was seen once. J is TRBJ2-3 and V is TRBV7-9; D is perhaps TRBD1 (6 bases). V lost 5 bases to trimming and J lost 4 bases, with 19 bases between them. Germline CDR1 and CDR2: SEHNR and FQNEAQ (reference sequence). This CDR3 has 16 amino acids. The CDR3 reads CASSPRQVSKADTQYF. The CDR3 nucleotides read TGTGCCAGCAGCCCAAGACAGGTTTCCAAAGCAGATACGCAGTATTTT.

The CDR3 protein is CASSLGVGLAGATDTQYF. CDR3 DNA: TGTGCCAGCAGCTTAGGGGTCGGGCTAGCGGGGGCCACAGATACGCAGTATTTT. The chain combines TRBV7-2 with TRBJ2-3; 10 bases match TRBD2. Germline V gives CDR1 SGHTA, CDR2 FQGNSA. The junction had 9 bases not matched to a gene; V was cut back by 1 base and J by 2 bases. The CDR3 loop spans 18 amino acids.

The chain employs TRBV4-1 and TRBJ2-2, with 9 bases identical to TRBD2. With 5 bases clipped from V and 0 bases from J, the junction kept 10 bases outside the gene matches. Looked up from germline, CDR1 is MGHRA and CDR2 is YSYEKL. This CDR3 comprises 18 residues. For the CDR3, the DNA is TGCGCCAGCAGCGGAACCTTAGTAGCGGGGGCGAACACCGGGGAGCTGTTTTTT. Translating it yields CASSGTLVAGANTGELFF.

The chain links TRBV5-6 to TRBJ2-2; 7 bases are a match to TRBD1. The CDR3 is 15 residues long. Looked up from germline, CDR1 is SGHDT and CDR2 is YYEEEE. V lost 4 bases to trimming and J lost 1 base; unmatched junction nucleotides: 4. The CDR3 loop reads CASSLRDRNTGELFF. The CDR3 DNA sequence: TGTGCCAGCAGCCTACGGGACAGGAACACCGGGGAGCTGTTTTTT. Using reference TRBV5-6 and TRBJ2-2 for the parts outside the CDR3, the full variable domain is DAGVTQSPTHLIKTRGQQVTLRCSPKSGHDTVSWYQQALGQGPQFIFQYYEEEERQRGNFPDRFSGHQFPNYSSELNVNALLLGDSALYLCASSLRDRNTGELFFGEGSRLTVL.

The chain links TRBV7-9 to TRBJ2-7, with 8 bases that match TRBD1. CDR3 size: 13 residues. J was trimmed by 6 bases and V by 5 bases; bases with no gene match: 6. CDR1 SEHNR and CDR2 FQNEAQ come from the germline V gene (reference sequence). For the CDR3, the DNA is TGTGCCAGCAGCCCGAGGACAGGGATCGAGCAGTACTTC. Protein product: CASSPRTGIEQYF. Combining the CDR3 with reference TRBV7-9 and TRBJ2-7 gives the whole variable domain DTGVSQNPRHKITKRGQNVTFRCDPISEHNRLYWYRQTLGQGPEFLTYFQNEAQLEKSRLLSDRFSAERPKGSFSTLEIQRTEQGDSAMYLCASSPRTGIEQYFGPGTRLTVT.

This sequence joins TRBV5-6 and TRBJ1-2, with D hard to call. V shed 6 bases and J shed 6 bases, with 12 bases lying between them. In germline, CDR1 is SGHDT, CDR2 YYEEEE. The length of the CDR3 is 12 residues. The CDR3 sequence: CASTYLEDGYTF. CDR3 sequence (DNA): TGTGCCAGCACCTACCTGGAGGATGGCTACACCTTC.

The J gene is TRBJ2-3, the V gene TRBV7-2, with TRBD2 matching over 14 bases. The CDR3 is 19 amino acids. Germline V CDR1 and CDR2: SGHTA, FQGNSA. With V trimmed by 2 bases and J by 5 bases, 12 bases remained unmatched. This CDR3 is CASSLLLRTSGGPQDTQYF. The CDR3 bases are TGTGCCAGCAGCTTATTACTAAGGACTAGCGGGGGGCCGCAAGATACGCAGTATTTT.

This clone has more than one count but fewer than ten. The rearrangement joins TRBV19 to TRBJ1-4, with D uncertain. Looked up from germline, CDR1 is LNHDA and CDR2 is SQIVND (reference sequence). Trimming took 5 bases from V and 0 from J, leaving 10 bases between them. This CDR3 comprises 15 residues. CDR3 in amino acids: CASSFGPSTNEKLFF. DNA of the CDR3: TGTGCCAGTAGTTTTGGACCCTCAACTAATGAAAAACTGTTTTTT.